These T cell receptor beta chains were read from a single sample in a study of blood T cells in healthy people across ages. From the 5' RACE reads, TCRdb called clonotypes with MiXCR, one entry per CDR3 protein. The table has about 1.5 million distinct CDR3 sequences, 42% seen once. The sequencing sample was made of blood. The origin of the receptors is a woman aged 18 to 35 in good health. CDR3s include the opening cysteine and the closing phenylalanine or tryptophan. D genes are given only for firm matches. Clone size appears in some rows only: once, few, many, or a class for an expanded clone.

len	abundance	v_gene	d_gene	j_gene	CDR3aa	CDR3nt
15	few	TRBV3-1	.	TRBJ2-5	CASSQDRNSQETQYF	TGTGCCAGCAGCCAAGATCGAAACAGCCAAGAGACCCAGTACTTC
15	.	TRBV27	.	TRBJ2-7	CASSQRPGTSGEQYF	TGTGCCAGCAGCCAAAGACCGGGCACGTCCGGCGAGCAGTACTTC
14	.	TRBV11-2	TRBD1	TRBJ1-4	CASSTRTGDEKLFF	TGTGCCAGCAGCACCCGGACAGGGGATGAAAAACTGTTTTTT
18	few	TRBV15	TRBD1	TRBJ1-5	CATSRGQLAGGSDQPQHF	TGTGCCACCAGCAGAGGCCAGTTGGCAGGGGGTTCCGATCAGCCCCAGCATTTT
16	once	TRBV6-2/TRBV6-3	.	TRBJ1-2	CASSYSRKGDLGGYTF	TGTGCCAGCAGTTACTCGAGGAAGGGGGACCTCGGGGGCTACACCTTC
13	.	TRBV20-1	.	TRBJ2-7	CSASRRGTNEQYF	TGCAGTGCCTCTCGACGGGGGACCAACGAGCAATACTTC
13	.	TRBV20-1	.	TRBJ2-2	CSARPTATGELFF	TGCAGTGCTAGGCCGACAGCAACCGGGGAGCTGTTTTTT
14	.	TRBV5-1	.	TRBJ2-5	CASSQNSARETQYF	TGCGCCAGCAGTCAAAATAGCGCGCGCGAGACCCAGTACTTC
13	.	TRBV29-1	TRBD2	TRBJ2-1	CSVGSLAGNEQFF	TGCAGCGTGGGTTCACTAGCGGGAAATGAGCAGTTCTTC
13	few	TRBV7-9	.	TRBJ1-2	CASTLSTGNGYTF	TGTGCCAGCACCCTATCCACAGGGAATGGCTACACCTTC
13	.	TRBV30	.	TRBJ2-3	CAWSVLGGNPQYF	TGTGCCTGGAGTGTACTCGGTGGGAATCCGCAGTATTTT
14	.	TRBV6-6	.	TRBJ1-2	CASSYDRSWGGYTF	TGTGCCAGCAGTTACGACCGATCGTGGGGAGGCTACACCTTC
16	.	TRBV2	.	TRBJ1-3	CASSNNLGGVGNTIYF	TGTGCCAGCAGCAACAACCTGGGGGGCGTTGGAAACACCATATATTTT
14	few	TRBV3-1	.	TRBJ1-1	CASSRGDGWTEAFF	TGTGCCAGCAGTCGTGGAGACGGGTGGACTGAAGCTTTCTTT
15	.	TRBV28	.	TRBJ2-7	CASSPTSSPLYEQYF	TGTGCCAGCAGTCCCACCTCTAGTCCCCTTTACGAGCAGTACTTC
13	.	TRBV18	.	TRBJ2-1	CASSQDWYNEQFF	TGTGCCAGCTCACAGGACTGGTACAATGAGCAGTTCTTC
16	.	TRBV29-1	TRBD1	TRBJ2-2	CSAPWPGTDNTGELFF	TGCAGCGCCCCCTGGCCCGGGACAGACAACACCGGGGAGCTGTTTTTT
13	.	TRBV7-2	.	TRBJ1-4	CASSLTQGGELFF	TGTGCCAGCAGCTTAACACAGGGAGGCGAACTGTTTTTT
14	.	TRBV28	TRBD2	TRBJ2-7	CASTRGGEGYEQYF	TGTGCCAGCACACGTGGGGGGGAGGGATACGAGCAGTACTTC
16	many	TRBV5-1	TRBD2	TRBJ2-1	CASSIRPSGVYNEQFF	TGCGCCAGCAGCATCCGTCCTAGCGGAGTCTACAATGAGCAGTTCTTC
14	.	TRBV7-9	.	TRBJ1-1	CASSVEVRNTEAFF	TGTGCCAGCAGCGTAGAGGTGAGGAACACTGAAGCTTTCTTT
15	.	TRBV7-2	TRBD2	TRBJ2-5	CASSLTGTSGETQYF	TGTGCCAGCAGCTTAACCGGGACTAGCGGAGAGACCCAGTACTTC
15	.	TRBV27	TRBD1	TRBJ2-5	CASSLLGQGTPEQYF	TGTGCCAGCAGTTTACTTGGACAGGGGACTCCTGAGCAGTACTTC
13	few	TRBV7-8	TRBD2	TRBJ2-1	CASSPRTSREQFF	TGTGCCAGCAGCCCAAGGACTAGTCGCGAGCAGTTCTTC
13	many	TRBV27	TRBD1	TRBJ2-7	CASSTGQTYEQYF	TGTGCCAGCAGTACGGGACAGACCTACGAGCAGTACTTC
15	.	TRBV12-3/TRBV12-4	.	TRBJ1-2	CASSWGEGYVYGYTF	TGTGCCAGCAGTTGGGGCGAGGGATATGTCTATGGCTACACCTTC
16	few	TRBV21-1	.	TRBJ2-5	CASSKVVREGQETQYF	TGTGCCAGCAGCAAAGTGGTCAGGGAAGGACAAGAGACCCAGTACTTC
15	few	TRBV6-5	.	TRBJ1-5	CASRSLQGSRQPQHF	TGTGCCAGCAGAAGCTTACAGGGTTCACGACAGCCCCAGCATTTT
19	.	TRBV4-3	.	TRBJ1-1	CASSQAHGRGYLGGTEAFF	TGCGCCAGCAGCCAAGCCCATGGACGTGGGTATTTAGGGGGCACTGAAGCTTTCTTT
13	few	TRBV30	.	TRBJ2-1	CAWTTQGLREQFF	TGTGCCTGGACCACTCAGGGTCTCCGTGAGCAGTTCTTC
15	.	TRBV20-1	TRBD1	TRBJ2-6	CSAPNRGAGANVLTF	TGCAGTGCGCCTAACAGGGGCGCTGGGGCCAATGTCCTGACTTTC
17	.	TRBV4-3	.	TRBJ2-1	CASSQVPLAGSMFEQFF	TGCGCCAGCAGCCAAGTCCCCCTGGCAGGGAGTATGTTTGAGCAGTTCTTC
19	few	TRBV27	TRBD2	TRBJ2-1	CASSLLGSIRVAGGNEQFF	TGTGCCAGCAGTTTATTAGGATCCATAAGAGTAGCGGGGGGTAATGAGCAGTTCTTC
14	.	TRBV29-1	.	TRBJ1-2	CSVNPGTANYGYTF	TGCAGCGTAAACCCCGGGACTGCTAACTATGGCTACACCTTC
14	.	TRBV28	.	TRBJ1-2	CASSQGRTHYGYTF	TGTGCCAGCAGCCAGGGACGGACCCACTATGGCTACACCTTC
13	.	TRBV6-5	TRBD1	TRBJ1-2	CASSRGQGYCYTF	TGTGCCAGCAGCAGGGGACAGGGCTACTGCTACACCTTC
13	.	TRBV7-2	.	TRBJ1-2	CASSQSRNYGYTF	TGTGCCAGCAGCCAATCCAGGAACTATGGCTACACCTTC
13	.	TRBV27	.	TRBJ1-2	CASSFADGTGYTF	TGTGCCAGCAGTTTCGCCGACGGGACGGGCTACACCTTC
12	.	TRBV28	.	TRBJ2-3	CASSRRGATQYF	TGTGCCAGCAGCCGTAGAGGGGCTACGCAGTATTTT
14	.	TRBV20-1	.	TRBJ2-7	CSATGGVLTYEQYF	TGCAGTGCTACCGGAGGGGTACTAACCTACGAGCAGTACTTC
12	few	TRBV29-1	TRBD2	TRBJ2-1	CSGKRGVVEQFF	TGCAGCGGGAAGCGGGGGGTAGTTGAGCAGTTCTTC
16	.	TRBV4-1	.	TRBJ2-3	CASSQVWGRSTDTQYF	TGCGCCAGCAGCCAAGTTTGGGGCCGGAGCACAGATACGCAGTATTTT
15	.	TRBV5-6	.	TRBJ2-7	CASSFMGTDSYEQYF	TGTGCCAGCAGCTTTATGGGGACCGATTCTTACGAGCAGTACTTC
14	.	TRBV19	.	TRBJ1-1	CAISMRTYYTEAFF	TGTGCCATTAGTATGAGAACTTATTACACTGAAGCTTTCTTT
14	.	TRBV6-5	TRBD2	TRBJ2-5	CASGAGTSQETQYF	TGTGCCAGCGGCGCTGGGACTAGCCAAGAGACCCAGTACTTC
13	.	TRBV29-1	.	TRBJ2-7	CSVAGLYSYEQYF	TGCAGCGTTGCAGGGTTGTACTCCTACGAGCAGTACTTC
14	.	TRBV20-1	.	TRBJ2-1	CGAQGGGSYDEQFF	TGCGGTGCTCAGGGGGGGGGCTCCTACGATGAGCAGTTCTTC
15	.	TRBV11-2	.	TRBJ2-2	CASSRIGEHTGELFF	TGTGCCAGCAGCCGCATCGGCGAACACACCGGGGAGCTGTTTTTT
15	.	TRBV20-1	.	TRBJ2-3	CSARAGAGAEDTQYF	TGCAGTGCTAGAGCGGGGGCTGGAGCGGAAGATACGCAGTATTTT